Listed below are T cell receptor beta chains from one sample, sequenced in a study of T cell repertoires and Cas9 in healthy adults. The data were produced by immunoSEQ multiplex PCR, yet TCRdb's version contains in-frame clones alone and is incomplete. This table has approximately 21,000 clones, roughly nine tenths appearing once. The source material was CD4+ effector T cells (CD127+, CD25-, CD137-, CD154-) from PBMCs; culture status not recorded. Receptor source: a human donor in good health. Each CDR3 is given with its conserved first and last residue. A D gene is named only where the DNA matches it firmly. A clone size is listed for some rows: how often the clone was seen (once, few, many), or a class if it is expanded.

v_gene	abundance	d_gene	len	j_gene	CDR3nt	CDR3aa
TRBV28	-	-	14	TRBJ2-7	TGTGCCAGCACCCGGACGGAGTATCTCTACGAGCAGTACTTC	CASTRTEYLYEQYF
TRBV5-1	-	TRBD1	14	TRBJ1-2	TGCGCCAGCAGCTGGACAGGGGGCGACTATGGCTACACCTTC	CASSWTGGDYGYTF
TRBV6-6	-	TRBD1	15	TRBJ2-7	TGTGCCAGCAGTTCGACAGGGGCCGCCGTCCACGAGCAGTACTTC	CASSSTGAAVHEQYF
TRBV4-1	-	-	14	TRBJ1-1	TGCGCCAGCCGCGGACTGTTACGGAACACTGAAGCTTTCTTT	CASRGLLRNTEAFF
TRBV6-1	-	-	15	TRBJ2-4	TGTGCCAGCCGCCCGGGTCAGGGCAGGGAAAACATTCAGTACTTC	CASRPGQGRENIQYF
TRBV6-1	-	-	14	TRBJ2-1	TGTGCCAGCAGCCCAAGGGGACCCGACAATGAGCAGTTCTTC	CASSPRGPDNEQFF
TRBV9	-	TRBD1	15	TRBJ1-3	TGTGCCAGCAGCGCCCGGACAGGCTCTGGAAACACCATATATTTT	CASSARTGSGNTIYF
TRBV28	-	TRBD1	15	TRBJ1-6	TGTGCCAGCAGTCCCGGGACAGCGTATAATTCACCCCTCCACTTT	CASSPGTAYNSPLHF
TRBV7-2	-	TRBD1	15	TRBJ2-5	TGTGCCAGCAGCGCCACAGGGGTGACTGGAGAGACCCAGTACTTC	CASSATGVTGETQYF
TRBV7-6	once	TRBD1	15	TRBJ1-1	TGTGCCAGCAGCTTGGTACAGGGGGGGGACACTGAAGCTTTCTTT	CASSLVQGGDTEAFF
TRBV27	-	TRBD2	18	TRBJ2-1	TGTGCCAGCAGTTCCGCCGGACTAGCGGGGGGGGATGTAAATGAGCAGTTCTTC	CASSSAGLAGGDVNEQFF
TRBV7-2	-	TRBD2	14	TRBJ2-5	TGTGCCAGCAGCGCCTGGACTAGCTACGAGACCCAGTACTTC	CASSAWTSYETQYF
TRBV27	-	TRBD2	19	TRBJ2-1	TGTGCCAGCAGTTCCTGGGGGACTAGCGGGGGGGCGTTCTACAATGAGCAGTTCTTC	CASSSWGTSGGAFYNEQFF
TRBV7-9	few	TRBD1	15	TRBJ2-3	TGTGCCAGCAGCTTTCGGACAGGGGGGACAGATACGCAGTATTTT	CASSFRTGGTDTQYF
TRBV6-1	-	-	14	TRBJ1-1	TGTGCCAGCAGTGAACCCGCGTACTTCACTGAAGCTTTCTTT	CASSEPAYFTEAFF
TRBV19	-	-	15	TRBJ1-6	TGTGCCAGTAGCCGGGACCCAAACCGTAATTCACCCCTCCACTTT	CASSRDPNRNSPLHF
TRBV5-1	-	-	13	TRBJ1-2	TGCGCCAGCAGCCCAGGGGCGGGGTATGGCTACACCTTC	CASSPGAGYGYTF
TRBV5-1	-	-	16	TRBJ2-3	TGCGCCAGCAGCTTGGTTGGGGGTCAACGCACAGATACGCAGTATTTT	CASSLVGGQRTDTQYF
TRBV2	-	-	14	TRBJ2-7	TGTGCCAGCAGCCTTGACAGTAGCTCCTACGAGCAGTACTTC	CASSLDSSSYEQYF
TRBV19	-	-	14	TRBJ1-2	TGTGCCAGTAGTGGACAGAGAGCTAACTATGGCTACACCTTC	CASSGQRANYGYTF
TRBV7-9	-	-	18	TRBJ2-6	TGTGCCAGCAGCCCCAGATGGGGCAGCGCGTCTGGGGCCAACGTCCTGACTTTC	CASSPRWGSASGANVLTF
TRBV6-6	-	TRBD2	16	TRBJ2-5	TGTGCCAGCAGTTACGAGCGGGGGGGAATCAAAGAGACCCAGTACTTC	CASSYERGGIKETQYF
TRBV2	-	-	11	TRBJ1-1	TGTGCCAGCAGTGAGTTCACTGAAGCTTTCTTT	CASSEFTEAFF
TRBV30	-	-	16	TRBJ1-3	TGTGCCTGGAGTGTCGAGAGGGCTTCCTTTGGAAACACCATATATTTT	CAWSVERASFGNTIYF
TRBV5-8	-	-	13	TRBJ1-2	TGTGCCAGCAGCTTGGGGCTAGGAGATGGCTACACCTTC	CASSLGLGDGYTF
TRBV5-1	-	-	14	TRBJ1-5	TGCGCCAGCAGCAGAACAGGACTAAATCAGCCCCAGCATTTT	CASSRTGLNQPQHF
TRBV11-1	-	TRBD2	14	TRBJ2-5	TGTGCCAGCAGCTTAATGGCGGGGGTCGAGACCCAGTACTTC	CASSLMAGVETQYF
TRBV13	-	-	14	TRBJ1-1	TGTGCCAGCAGCTTAGTGGGGGGGAACACTGAGGCTTTCTTT	CASSLVGGNTEAFF
TRBV6-1	-	-	15	TRBJ2-7	TGTGCCAGCAGAGACACAAAGTTTGGTTACGGCGAGCAGTACTTC	CASRDTKFGYGEQYF
TRBV7-9	-	-	17	TRBJ2-1	TGTGCCAGCAGACCCGCGGGGTGGGGACAGACCTACAATGAGCAGTTCTTC	CASRPAGWGQTYNEQFF
TRBV18	once	-	15	TRBJ1-1	TGTGCCAGCTCACCATATCTGGGGAAGGACACTGAAGCTTTCTTT	CASSPYLGKDTEAFF
TRBV5-1	-	-	14	TRBJ1-2	TGCGCCAGCAGCTTGGACAGTCCAAACTATGGCTACACCTTC	CASSLDSPNYGYTF
TRBV29-1	-	-	14	TRBJ2-1	TGCAGCGTCACACGGGGCTCTTTGGGCAATGAGCAGTTCTTC	CSVTRGSLGNEQFF
TRBV2	once	TRBD1	15	TRBJ2-3	TGTGCCAGCAGTGGGGACAGGGGTGTAGCAGATACGCAGTATTTT	CASSGDRGVADTQYF
TRBV10-3	-	-	14	TRBJ2-5	TGTGCCATCAGTATAGGGCGGGATGGGGAGACCCAGTACTTC	CAISIGRDGETQYF
TRBV5-5	-	-	13	TRBJ1-2	TGTGCCAGCAGCTTGGAAGGGCTCTATGGCTACACCTTC	CASSLEGLYGYTF
TRBV10-2	-	-	12	TRBJ2-4	TGCGCCAGCAGGGAACCCAAAAACATTCAGTACTTC	CASREPKNIQYF
TRBV9	-	TRBD2	17	TRBJ2-2	TGTGCCAGCAGCGTAGTTCCAGCGGGGCCCAACACCGGGGAGCTGTTTTTT	CASSVVPAGPNTGELFF
TRBV19	-	TRBD1	15	TRBJ1-5	TGTGCCAGTAGCCGATTGACAGGGGCCACTCAGCCCCAGCATTTT	CASSRLTGATQPQHF
TRBV2	-	-	12	TRBJ2-3	TGTGCCAGCAGGACGGACACAGATACGCAGTATTTT	CASRTDTDTQYF
TRBV10-1	-	TRBD1	16	TRBJ2-7	TGCGCCAGCAGTGAGTCTGGGACAGGGGGGACCTACGAGCAGTACTTC	CASSESGTGGTYEQYF
TRBV7-9	-	-	12	TRBJ2-7	TGTGCCAGCAGCCGGCAGGGGCGGGAGCAGTACTTC	CASSRQGREQYF
TRBV5-6	-	TRBD1	17	TRBJ1-5	TGTGCCAGCAGTCGACTCGGACAGGGGGATAGCAATCAGCCCCAGCATTTT	CASSRLGQGDSNQPQHF
TRBV15	once	-	15	TRBJ2-7	TGTGCCACCAGCAGAGACCGGACACGAGTTATCGAGCAGTACTTC	CATSRDRTRVIEQYF
TRBV5-6	-	TRBD1	18	TRBJ2-3	TGTGCCAGCAGCTTGGCCTACCGGTTGGGACAGGGAACAGATACGCAGTATTTT	CASSLAYRLGQGTDTQYF
TRBV6-7	-	-	14	TRBJ1-5	TGTGCCAGCACCCTGATGGGGGGCAATCAGCCCCAGCATTTT	CASTLMGGNQPQHF
TRBV29-1	-	-	14	TRBJ1-4	TGCAGCGTTGCGGACTCAAGAGGTGACGAAAAACTGTTTTTT	CSVADSRGDEKLFF
TRBV7-8	-	-	16	TRBJ1-5	TGTGCCAGCAGCCCCCGGTGGAGGGGGAACAATCAGCCCCAGCATTTT	CASSPRWRGNNQPQHF
TRBV6-1	-	-	13	TRBJ1-3	TGTGCCAGCAGTGGAGAGCTTGGAAACACCATATATTTT	CASSGELGNTIYF
TRBV4-1	-	TRBD2	16	TRBJ2-2	TGCGCCAGCAGCCATTTAGCGGGGGGGAGCACCGGGGAGCTGTTTTTT	CASSHLAGGSTGELFF
TRBV18	-	-	14	TRBJ1-2	TGTGCCAGCTCAAGAACGGACAGTAACTATGGCTACACCTTC	CASSRTDSNYGYTF
TRBV19	-	-	16	TRBJ2-1	TGTGCCAGTAGTGCCCTCGGGGAGGGGGGAAGAGTAGAGCAGTTCTTC	CASSALGEGGRVEQFF
TRBV6-5	-	-	14	TRBJ1-4	TGTGCCAGCCGGGAATCGGGCGGTAATGAAAAACTGTTTTTT	CASRESGGNEKLFF
TRBV18	-	TRBD1	19	TRBJ1-4	TGTGCCAGCTCACTGGCCGGGACAGCCTACTTTGCAACTAATGAAAAACTGTTTTTT	CASSLAGTAYFATNEKLFF
TRBV5-1	-	TRBD2	18	TRBJ2-3	TGCGCCAGCAGCACGGCCCTAGCGGGGGGGCGTGTCACAGATACGCAGTATTTT	CASSTALAGGRVTDTQYF
TRBV29-1	-	-	13	TRBJ2-7	TGCAGCGTTGAGGGTACTTTCTCCTACGAGCAGTACTTC	CSVEGTFSYEQYF